This entry is about one TCR beta chain. The sample comes from a study of T-cell memory formation after mild COVID-19. Germline V gene lookup returns CDR1 SGHTA and CDR2 FQGNSA. The CDR3 spans 15 residues. V lost 5 bases, J lost 0 bases, and 11 bases lay in between. TCRdb reprocessed the 5' RACE reads with MiXCR, giving one entry per CDR3 protein. The sample comprises around 300,000 distinct CDR3 sequences, roughly 13% of which are singletons, and about 22% rests with the top ten. The sequenced sample was PBMCs or a T cell subset sorted from them (not recorded which). The receptor's source is a man aged 18 to 30 who had mild COVID-19 (a few samples of this study predate the infection). Cell type and time point are not known. The chain joins TRBV7-2 to TRBJ2-1; weak D call: TRBD1 (6 bases). The chain's CDR3 is CASSPRQDSYNEQFF. CDR3 DNA: TGTGCCAGCAGCCCCCGACAGGACTCCTACAATGAGCAGTTCTTC.